This T cell receptor beta chain is drawn from a study of cytomegalovirus exposure and HLA in healthy donors. A note on this clone: Its antigen is not identified.

General observations from the study: It was only CMV serostatus that was available as immune exposure information.

With 60 Vbeta and 13 Jbeta primers, the PCR was carried out. Original analysis: About 83 million unique TCR beta chains, 8.5 million to 14 million shared, were counted in a later analysis. Sequencing was performed with immunoSEQ multiplex PCR; in TCRdb, only in-frame clones are kept and a portion is missing. V, J and clone size are taken as reported in that table, and D and trimming were inferred from the DNA itself. The table includes hundreds of thousands of clones, 77% detected once. Germline V lookup: CDR1 SEHNR, CDR2 FQNEAQ (reference sequence). The V end was cut by 3 bases, the J end by 6 bases, with 3 bases between. This CDR3 is built from 12 residues.

The TCR originated in a woman aged 55-69 years in good health and CMV-seropositive. The sample was PBMCs. The chain uses TRBV7-9 and TRBJ2-6; no reliable D call. The chain's CDR3 is CASSFQANVLTF. The CDR3 coding sequence is TGTGCCAGCAGCTTTCAGGCCAACGTCCTGACTTTC.